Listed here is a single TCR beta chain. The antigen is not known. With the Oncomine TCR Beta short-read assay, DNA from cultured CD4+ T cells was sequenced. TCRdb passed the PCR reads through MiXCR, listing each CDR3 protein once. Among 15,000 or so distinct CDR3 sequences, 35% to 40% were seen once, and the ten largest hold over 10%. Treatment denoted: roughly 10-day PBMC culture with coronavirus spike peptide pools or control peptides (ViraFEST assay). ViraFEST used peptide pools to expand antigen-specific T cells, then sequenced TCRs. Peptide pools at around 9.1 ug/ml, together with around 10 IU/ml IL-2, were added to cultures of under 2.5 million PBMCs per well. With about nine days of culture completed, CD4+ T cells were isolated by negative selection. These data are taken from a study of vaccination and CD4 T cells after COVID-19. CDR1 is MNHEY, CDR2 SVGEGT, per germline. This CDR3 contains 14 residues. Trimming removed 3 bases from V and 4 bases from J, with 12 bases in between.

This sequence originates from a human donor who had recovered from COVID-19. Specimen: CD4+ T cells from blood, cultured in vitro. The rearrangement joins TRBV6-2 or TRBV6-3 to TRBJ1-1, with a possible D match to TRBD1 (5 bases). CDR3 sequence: CASSYKVRGTEAFF. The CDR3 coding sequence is TGTGCCAGCAGTTATAAGGTAAGGGGCACTGAAGCTTTCTTT.